This TCR beta chain was identified during a study of blood T cell repertoires in COVID-19. Across the whole study: PBMCs, B-cell-depleted T cells, or T cells provided the cDNA or gDNA that made up the material.

The CDR3 spans 16 residues. V was pared by 2 bases and J by 6 bases, with 9 bases of the junction left unmatched. Germline V gives CDR1 SGHNT, CDR2 YENEEA. Authors' methods: Estimation of nucleated cell counts relied on the amplification of reference gene primers. Produced via immunoSEQ multiplex PCR; TCRdb's table is partial and in-frame only. The V and J calls and the clone size are those of that table, but D and trimming were determined from the DNA. The sample shows some 230,000 clones, 85% to 90% of them seen only once. The material sequenced was PBMCs or T cells enriched from blood (not recorded which). The chain carries TRBV11-3 and TRBJ2-3; 9 bases map to TRBD1. This TCR was sampled from a woman aged 18-35 years in a cohort exposed to, infected with or recovered from COVID-19 (not recorded which). The CDR3 nucleotides are TGTGCCAGCAGCTTATTCTGGGACAGGGCAGGGGATACGCAGTATTTT. It specifies CASSLFWDRAGDTQYF.